Following are 21 T cell receptor beta chains from one sample sequenced in a study of T cells in women clearing cervical HPV infection. The protocol was immunoSEQ multiplex PCR, while the TCRdb copy is restricted to in-frame clones and leaves out a portion. The table lists approximately 22,000 clones. Material: blood buffy coat. The receptors here all came from a woman between 18 and 75 years old with a cervical HPV16 infection that either progressed to CIN3+ or cleared (not recorded which).

Concerning this clone: The read halts 3 residues ahead of the CDR3 end, with the missing end drawn from the germline J gene. The chain has TRBV19 and TRBJ1-4; D ambiguous. V was cut by 11 bases and J by 5 bases, with 12 bases left in between. The germline V gene encodes CDR1 LNHDA and CDR2 SQIVND (reference sequence). This CDR3 has 12 residues. The DNA read from the CDR3 is TGTGCCGCAGGTGGCGCCAATGAAAAA. Translation gives CAAGGANEK. The entire CDR3 protein is CAAGGANEKLFF. The entire variable domain, with the rest obtained from reference TRBV19 and TRBJ1-4, is as follows: DGGITQSPKYLFRKEGQNVTLSCEQNLNHDAMYWYRQDPGQGLRLIYYSQIVNDFQKGDIAEGYSVSREKKESFPLTVTSAQKNPTAFYLCAAGGANEKLFFGSGTQLSVL.

As for this clone: The read ends 3 residues early relative to the CDR3; the germline J gene fills the gap. The chain is built from TRBV12-5 and TRBJ1-2; D call uncertain. CDR3 size: 15 residues. CDR1 LGHNT and CDR2 FRNRAP come from the germline V gene. The germline V and J ends were trimmed by 1 base and 5 bases, with 14 bases remaining between them. CDR3 DNA, as far as it was read: TGTGCTAGTGGTTTGGAACGCTATAAGCCGTATGGC. Its translation: CASGLERYKPYG. The full CDR3 is CASGLERYKPYGYTF.

This clone is classed as medium-sized by frequency. The read falls 3 residues short of the CDR3 end, and the missing part is taken from the germline J gene. The chain employs TRBV20-1 and TRBJ2-1; 10 positions agree with TRBD2. CDR3 size: 16 residues. The V gene's germline CDR1 is DFQATT and CDR2 SNEGSKA (reference sequence). After removal of 7 bases from V and 3 bases from J, the junction contained 12 bases not matched to a gene. CDR3 protein: CSVRLAGAKVYNEQFF. The covered CDR3 bases are TGCAGTGTTAGGCTAGCGGGAGCGAAGGTCTACAATGAG.

CDR3 sequence reads: CASSIGGRSTDTQYF. CDR3 bases read: TGTGCCAGTAGTATAGGCGGGAGATCGACAGATACG. The chain is built from TRBV19 and TRBJ2-3; 7 bases fit TRBD2. The DNA ends 3 residues before the CDR3 does, and the rest of the CDR3 is filled in from the germline J gene. The CDR3 spans 15 residues. CDR1 is LNHDA and CDR2 is SQIVND in the germline V gene (reference sequence). J lost 3 bases, V lost 1 base, and 4 bases had no gene match.

As regards this clone: The read terminates 3 residues before the CDR3 end, so the remaining end is supplied by the germline J gene. The gene calls are TRBV28 and TRBJ2-1, with D uncertain. The CDR3 length is 16 residues. Trimming removed 5 bases at V and 0 bases at J, with 14 bases between. Germline V gives CDR1 MDHEN, CDR2 SYDVKM. The chain's CDR3 is CASSRDTPISYNEQFF. The sequenced part of the CDR3 DNA is TGTGCCAGCAGTCGAGACACACCCATCTCCTACAATGAG.

Note on this clone: Additional DNA sequences in this sample encode the identical CDR3. Here the CDR3 reads CASSEMRDSRNSPLHF. The part of the CDR3 DNA that was read is TGTGCCAGCAGTGAAATGAGGGACAGTCGTAATTCACCC. The chain links TRBV2 to TRBJ1-6, with 7 nucleotides matching TRBD1. The read halts 3 residues ahead of the CDR3 end, with the missing end drawn from the germline J gene. V dropped 2 bases and J dropped 6; count of bases not matched to a gene: 7. CDR1 is SNHLY, CDR2 FYNNEI, per germline. This CDR3 comprises 16 residues.

Regarding this clone: The read ends 3 residues before the CDR3 terminus; that terminus is restored from the germline J gene. The genes are TRBV7-6 and TRBJ1-5; D is perhaps TRBD1 (6 bases). The length of the CDR3 is 16 residues. The ends were cut back, 5 bases at V and 7 bases at J, with 21 bases in the middle. The V gene's germline CDR1 is SGHVS and CDR2 FNYEAQ. The sequenced part of the CDR3 DNA is TGTGCCAGCAGCCCTTACATCAGGGGAGCAAACCAGCCC. This sequence encodes CASSPYIRGANQP. The CDR3 in its entirety is CASSPYIRGANQPQHF.

A note on this clone: The CDR3 extends 3 residues past the end of the read, so its final part is completed from the germline J gene. The chain recombines TRBV29-1 with TRBJ2-2; TRBD1 matches 8 bases. The CDR3 has 13 residues. V gave up 5 bases and J gave up 6 bases; unmatched junction bases: 5. In germline, CDR1 is SQVTM, CDR2 ANQGSEA. CDR3: CSVLQGAAGELFF. The covered CDR3 bases are TGCAGCGTTCTCCAGGGGGCTGCCGGGGAG.

Comments on this clone: The read terminates 3 residues before the CDR3 end, so the remaining end is supplied by the germline J gene. This chain joins TRBV5-1 and TRBJ2-7, with D possibly TRBD2 on 6 matching bases. V was clipped by 5 bases and J by 0 bases, with 15 bases between them. The CDR3 covers 15 residues. CDR1 SGHRS and CDR2 YFSETQ come from the germline V gene. CDR3 loop: CASRKQEGYSYEQYF. Incomplete CDR3 DNA: TGCGCCAGCAGAAAGCAGGAGGGCTACTCCTACGAG.

Concerning this clone itself: The read terminates 3 residues ahead of where the CDR3 ends, so the germline J gene completes it. The V and J genes are TRBV7-3 and TRBJ2-7; TRBD1 is a possible D gene (6 bases). V dropped 1 base and J dropped 4 bases, with 8 bases sitting between them. This CDR3 region has 13 residues. Germline V gene lookup returns CDR1 SGHTA and CDR2 FQGTGA. CDR3 region: CASSLNQGYEQYF. Partial CDR3 DNA: TGTGCCAGCAGCTTAAATCAGGGGTACGAG.

Note on this clone: With the read ending 3 residues before the CDR3 end, the germline J gene is used to fill in that end. The chain carries TRBV7-2 and TRBJ1-1, with D possibly being TRBD1 (6 bases). The V end lost 5 bases, the J end lost 1 base, and 11 bases lay between the germline ends. The CDR3 runs 14 residues. The germline gives CDR1 SGHTA, CDR2 FQGNSA. The CDR3 spells CASSQDRWNTEAFF. CDR3 bases read: TGTGCCAGCAGCCAAGACAGGTGGAACACTGAA.

Concerning this clone: The read falls 3 residues short of the CDR3 end, and the missing part is taken from the germline J gene. The chain employs TRBV20-1 and TRBJ1-5, with D hard to call. CDR3 length: 13 residues. Germline V gives CDR1 DFQATT, CDR2 SNEGSKA (reference sequence). The ends were cut back, 3 bases at V and 0 bases at J, with 6 bases in the middle. Partial CDR3 DNA: TGCAGTGCTAGCCAGTATAGCAATCAGCCC. It yields the protein CSASQYSNQP. The entire CDR3 protein reads CSASQYSNQPQHF.

In the case of this clone: The read ends 3 residues shy of where the CDR3 ends; the end is completed using the germline J gene. The gene calls are TRBV2 and TRBJ2-6; possible D gene TRBD1, 5 bases. There are 15 residues in the CDR3. V shed 3 bases and J shed 1 base, with 7 bases lying between them. Germline loops: CDR1 SNHLY, CDR2 FYNNEI. CDR3 sequence: CASSDRTSGANVLTF. The DNA read from the CDR3 is TGTGCCAGCAGTGACCGGACATCTGGGGCCAACGTC.

Comment on this clone: The CDR3 is cut off 3 residues early in the read; its end comes from the germline J gene. The chain carries TRBV20-1 and TRBJ2-1; D uncertain. The CDR3 loop spans 14 amino acids. Trimming pared 3 bases from V and 7 bases from J, leaving 16 bases between. The germline V gene has CDR1 DFQATT and CDR2 SNEGSKA (reference sequence). CDR3 DNA, as far as it was read: TGCAGTGCTAGGCTTTCCGCAGTCCAAAATGAG. Its protein product is CSARLSAVQNE. The entire CDR3 protein is CSARLSAVQNEQFF.

A remark on this clone: Sequencing ends 3 residues short of the CDR3 end; the germline J gene provides the rest. The rearrangement uses TRBV20-1 and TRBJ2-1; tentative D call: TRBD1 (5 bases). CDR3 size: 11 residues. Germline CDR1 is DFQATT and CDR2 is SNEGSKA (reference sequence). The V gene lost 7 bases and the J gene lost 8 bases, with 12 bases spanning the gap. The CDR3 is CSVQGRDEQFF. CDR3 bases read: TGCAGTGTGCAGGGCCGTGATGAG.

In the case of this clone: The read terminates 3 residues ahead of where the CDR3 ends, so the germline J gene completes it. V and J are TRBV20-1 and TRBJ2-1; 7 nucleotides align to TRBD1. Germline loops: CDR1 DFQATT, CDR2 SNEGSKA (reference sequence). The CDR3 has 14 amino acids. V gave up 4 bases and J gave up 7 bases; unmatched junction bases: 10. The chain's CDR3 is CSATHRGIRNEQFF. The sequenced part of the CDR3 DNA is TGCAGTGCTACACACAGGGGTATAAGGAATGAG.

On this clone itself: The read halts 3 residues ahead of the CDR3 end, with the missing end drawn from the germline J gene. This chain uses TRBV7-2 with TRBJ2-7; TRBD1 might be the D (5 bases). V lost 1 base and J 6 bases, leaving 10 bases between the germline ends. CDR3 length equals 13 residues. CDR1 and CDR2 (germline): SGHTA, FQGNSA. The chain's CDR3 is CASSLDRRSEQYF. The covered CDR3 bases are TGTGCCAGCAGCTTAGACAGGCGTAGCGAG.

A word on this clone: The read ends 3 residues early relative to the CDR3; the germline J gene fills the gap. The rearrangement links TRBV2 to TRBJ1-5; tentative D call: TRBD1 (5 bases). Germline CDR1 reads SNHLY; CDR2 reads FYNNEI. This CDR3 contains 14 residues. The V end was cut by 6 bases, the J end by 5 bases, with 14 bases between. CDR3 in amino acids: CASSAQVIYQPQHF. The sequenced CDR3 bases are TGTGCCAGCAGCGCACAGGTTATCTATCAGCCC.

For this clone: Read data end 3 residues before the CDR3 end; the end is taken from the germline J gene. The V and J genes are TRBV20-1 and TRBJ2-7; 8 positions agree with TRBD2. The CDR3 consists of 15 residues. Per the germline V gene, CDR1 is DFQATT and CDR2 is SNEGSKA (reference sequence). The V segment lost 0 bases and the J segment 2 bases; nucleotides outside the gene matches: 6. The CDR3 loop is CSARESGGGTYEQYF. The DNA read from the CDR3 is TGCAGTGCTAGAGAGTCTGGCGGGGGGACCTACGAG.

As concerns this clone: The CDR3 end lies 3 residues beyond the end of the read and is filled in from the germline J gene. The rearrangement uses TRBV11-3 and TRBJ2-7; D might be TRBD1 (5 bases). This CDR3 is 13 amino acids long. V was pared by 2 bases and J by 3 bases, with 8 bases between. Germline lookup yields CDR1 SGHNT and CDR2 YENEEA. The sequenced part of the CDR3 DNA is TGTGCCAGCAGCTTACAGGGCAACTACGAG. This sequence encodes CASSLQGNYE. Given in full, the CDR3 is CASSLQGNYEQYF.

Note on this clone: The sequence runs out 3 residues before the end of the CDR3; the remainder is reconstructed from the germline J gene. The chain is built from TRBV28 and TRBJ1-5; D is unresolved. Trimming took 5 bases from V and 3 from J, leaving 14 bases between them. CDR1 is MDHEN and CDR2 is SYDVKM in the germline V gene. CDR3 length: 15 residues. Incomplete CDR3 DNA: TGTGCCAGCAGTCCGATCACAGAGTTCAATCAGCCC. It encodes CASSPITEFNQP. The complete CDR3 reads CASSPITEFNQPQHF. Full variable domain (outside the CDR3, taken from reference TRBV28 and TRBJ1-5): DVKVTQSSRYLVKRTGEKVFLECVQDMDHENMFWYRQDPGLGLRLIYFSYDVKMKEKGDIPEGYSVSREKKERFSLILESASTNQTSMYLCASSPITEFNQPQHFGDGTRLSIL.